The rows below give T cell receptor beta chains drawn from one sample of a study of blood T cell repertoires in COVID-19. Libraries were prepared by immunoSEQ multiplex PCR; TCRdb keeps only in-frame clonotypes and omits some of them. Of about 200,000 clones in the sample, 83% are singletons; the top ten hold approximately 4.8%. What was sequenced was PBMCs or T cells enriched from blood (not recorded which). The receptors were sampled from a woman between 50 and 59 years old who had been exposed to COVID-19. CDR3s include the opening cysteine and the closing phenylalanine or tryptophan.

TRBJ2-1 | TRBV29-1 | CSVLVPTGRNEQFF
TRBJ2-7 | TRBV7-9 | CASSLLSAGLANEQYF
TRBJ2-7 | TRBV2 | CATARTSYEQYF
TRBJ1-4 | TRBV5-1 | CASSLGTSNEKLFF
TRBJ1-1 | TRBV3-1/TRBV3-2 | CASSQVQGNTEAFF
TRBJ1-2 | TRBV14 | CASSRRSGERGYTF
TRBJ1-3 | TRBV29-1 | CSVERFLSGNTIYF
TRBJ2-1 | TRBV7-9 | CASSRGQSSYNEQFF
TRBJ1-2 | TRBV7-9 | CASSLAQGYYGYTF
TRBJ2-1 | TRBV19 | CASSIGSYGNEQFF
TRBJ1-1 | TRBV19 | CASRSWREAFF
TRBJ1-2 | TRBV12-5 | CASGLVLSQSYGYTF
TRBJ1-2 | TRBV5-1 | CASSPDRGTGYTF
TRBJ1-2 | TRBV20-1 | CSASRRDGYTF
TRBJ2-2 | TRBV6-5 | CASSFEETGNTGELFF